Below are 25 T cell receptor beta chains sequenced from a single sample in a study of blood T cell repertoires in COVID-19. TCRdb's table, derived via immunoSEQ multiplex PCR, lists solely in-frame clones and lacks some. The profile shows about 56,000 clones, roughly 84% of them singletons. The sequenced sample was peripheral blood. The origin of the receptors is a man aged 60 to 69 with COVID-19, enrolled during active disease.

The CDR3 bases are TGTGCCAGCACCGCTGGGGGCGAGGAGACCCAGTACTTC. Its translation: CASTAGGEETQYF. The gene calls are TRBV6-5 and TRBJ2-5, with D maybe TRBD1 (6 bases). Germline CDR1 and CDR2: MNHEY and SVGAGI. The CDR3 has 13 amino acids. V dropped 7 bases and J dropped 5 bases, with 14 bases sitting between them.

The chain has TRBV6-5 and TRBJ2-1; 11 bases are a match to TRBD2. The CDR3 spans 16 residues. Germline trimming cut 4 bases from V and 2 bases from J; bases unmatched to any gene: 4. The V gene's germline CDR1 is MNHEY and CDR2 SVGAGI. As DNA, the CDR3 is TGTGCCAGCAGTTCGACTAGCGGGGCCCCCTACAATGAGCAGTTCTTC. Its translation: CASSSTSGAPYNEQFF.

This chain uses TRBV5-4 with TRBJ1-5; maybe TRBD1 (5 bases). This CDR3 spans 14 amino acids. Germline CDR1 and CDR2: SGHNT and YYREEE (reference sequence). Trimming took 0 bases from V and 5 from J, leaving 9 bases between them. CDR3 in DNA: TGTGCCAGCAGCTTGGCAGGGTCACATCAGCCCCAGCATTTT. It translates to CASSLAGSHQPQHF. The full variable domain, rest sourced from reference TRBV5-4 and TRBJ1-5, is ETGVTQSPTHLIKTRGQQVTLRCSSQSGHNTVSWYQQALGQGPQFIFQYYREEENGRGNFPPRFSGLQFPNYSSELNVNALELDDSALYLCASSLAGSHQPQHFGDGTRLSIL.

This clone was counted between two and nine times. This chain links TRBV7-3 with TRBJ1-1, with D perhaps matching TRBD1 (6 bases). The CDR3 totals 15 residues. The germline CDR1 and CDR2 sequences are SGHTA and FQGTGA. V gave up 0 bases and J gave up 7 bases, with 15 bases separating them. As DNA, the CDR3 is TGTGCCAGCAGCTTAACCCCGGGGGGCGATAATGAAGCTTTCTTT. Residues: CASSLTPGGDNEAFF.

The V and J genes are TRBV7-3 and TRBJ2-1, with 7 nucleotides matching TRBD1. Germline V CDR1 and CDR2: SGHTA, FQGTGA. The CDR3 has 14 residues. V dropped 5 bases and J dropped 4; count of bases not matched to a gene: 5. This chain's CDR3 is CASSPPGQYNEQFF. The CDR3 DNA sequence: TGTGCCAGCAGCCCCCCGGGACAGTACAATGAGCAGTTCTTC. Full variable domain (outside the CDR3, taken from reference TRBV7-3 and TRBJ2-1): GAGVSQTPSNKVTEKGKYVELRCDPISGHTALYWYRQSLGQGPEFLIYFQGTGAADDSGLPNDRFFAVRPEGSVSTLKIQRTERGDSAVYLCASSPPGQYNEQFFGPGTRLTVL.

The chain links TRBV19 to TRBJ2-3; 8 positions match TRBD2. From germline, CDR1 is LNHDA and CDR2 SQIVND (reference sequence). The V gene end was trimmed by 3 bases and the J gene end by 3 bases; junction bases not matched to a gene: 8. CDR3 length: 16 amino acids. The CDR3 nucleotides are TGTGCCAGTAGTATCGGAACCGGGGGGGGTACAGATACGCAGTATTTT. It encodes CASSIGTGGGTDTQYF.

CDR3 in DNA: TGCGCCAGCAGCTTCTGGGAGGGGCTGATGATGAACACTGAAGCTTTCTTT. Translated, it gives CASSFWEGLMMNTEAFF. The chain employs TRBV5-1 and TRBJ1-1, with D perhaps TRBD1 (5 bases). The CDR3 spans 17 residues. V was clipped by 2 bases and J by 0 bases, with 17 bases between them. Germline CDR1 and CDR2: SGHRS and YFSETQ.

The rearrangement uses TRBV24-1 and TRBJ2-7; 9 bases line up with TRBD2. CDR1 and CDR2 (germline): KGHDR, SFDVKD. The CDR3 has 15 residues. V trimming: 4 bases; J trimming: 2 bases; junction bases outside the gene matches: 5. DNA for the CDR3: TGTGCCACCAGTGACACGGGACTAGCACCCTACGAGCAGTACTTC. It specifies CATSDTGLAPYEQYF.

The J gene is TRBJ2-1, the V gene TRBV5-4; 14 bases agree with TRBD2. V was pared by 0 bases and J by 9 bases, with 5 bases of the junction left unmatched. The CDR3 length is 16 residues. Per the germline V gene, CDR1 is SGHNT and CDR2 is YYREEE (reference sequence). The chain's CDR3 is CASSLARGLAGAEQFF. For the CDR3, the DNA is TGTGCCAGCAGCTTGGCTCGGGGACTAGCGGGAGCTGAGCAGTTCTTC. Complete variable domain (other parts from reference TRBV5-4 and TRBJ2-1): ETGVTQSPTHLIKTRGQQVTLRCSSQSGHNTVSWYQQALGQGPQFIFQYYREEENGRGNFPPRFSGLQFPNYSSELNVNALELDDSALYLCASSLARGLAGAEQFFGPGTRLTVL.

In nucleotides, the CDR3 is TGTGCCAGCACCAGTTCTACGGGACTCCGCACAGATACGCAGTATTTT. Translating it yields CASTSSTGLRTDTQYF. The V call is TRBV6-6, the J call TRBJ2-3, with D possibly TRBD2 on 6 matching bases. Germline V lookup: CDR1 MNHNY, CDR2 SVGAGI (reference sequence). The CDR3 loop spans 16 amino acids. Deletions cut 7 bases from V and 1 base from J, with 18 bases between.

The CDR3 spells CASSPSLTGSRATNEKLFF. The CDR3 DNA reads as TGTGCCAGCTCCCCCAGCTTAACAGGGAGTCGGGCAACTAATGAAAAACTGTTTTTT. The chain has TRBV18 and TRBJ1-4; possible D gene TRBD1, 6 bases. Germline V gene data show CDR1 as KGHSH and CDR2 as LQKENI. Trimming cost V 6 bases and J 0 bases, with 23 bases left between them. The CDR3 loop spans 19 amino acids. The full variable domain, its missing parts supplied by reference TRBV18 and TRBJ1-4, is NAGVMQNPRHLVRRRGQEARLRCSPMKGHSHVYWYRQLPEEGLKFMVYLQKENIIDESGMPKERFSAEFPKEGPSILRIQQVVRGDSAAYFCASSPSLTGSRATNEKLFFGSGTQLSVL.

The V gene is TRBV4-1, the J gene TRBJ1-2, with a weak D call TRBD1 (5 bases). The CDR3 is made up of 16 amino acids. Per germline, CDR1 MGHRA and CDR2 YSYEKL. V was trimmed by 6 bases and J by 4 bases, leaving 21 bases between them. The CDR3 loop reads CASRNPGQGRGYGYTF. The DNA for the CDR3 is TGCGCCAGCAGAAACCCCGGGCAGGGTAGGGGCTATGGCTACACCTTC.

The chain couples TRBV29-1 to TRBJ2-7; 11 positions agree with TRBD2. The CDR3 totals 16 residues. CDR1 SQVTM and CDR2 ANQGSEA come from the germline V gene. V was pared by 1 base and J by 2 bases, with 7 bases of the junction left unmatched. The CDR3 reads CSVEGLAGGVTYEQYF. Written as DNA, the CDR3 is TGCAGCGTTGAAGGGCTAGCGGGAGGAGTAACCTACGAGCAGTACTTC.

The chain uses TRBV5-1 and TRBJ2-7; D is uncertain. Trimming stripped 3 bases from V and 5 bases from J, with 6 bases between. The CDR3 extends over 11 amino acids. Germline assignment: CDR1 SGHRS and CDR2 YFSETQ. The CDR3 DNA is TGCGCCAGCAGCTATGAGCACGAGCAGTACTTC. Residues: CASSYEHEQYF.

A remark on this clone: At the DNA level, this CDR3 is encoded by other sequences in the same sample as well. The V call is TRBV7-9, the J call TRBJ2-7; D not certain. CDR1 is SEHNR and CDR2 is FQNEAQ in the germline V gene (reference sequence). V was shortened by 5 bases and J by 4 bases, with 9 bases between the two germline ends. This CDR3 region has 12 residues. The CDR3 bases are TGTGCCAGCAGCGAGAACGGTTACGAGCAGTACTTC. This encodes CASSENGYEQYF.

The gene calls are TRBV19 and TRBJ1-4; D not certain. The CDR3 is made up of 15 amino acids. CDR1 LNHDA and CDR2 SQIVND come from the germline V gene (reference sequence). V lost 3 bases to trimming and J lost 4 bases, with 12 bases between them. This CDR3 is CASSIAGLGNEKLFF. The CDR3 bases are TGTGCCAGTAGTATCGCCGGACTGGGTAATGAAAAACTGTTTTTT.

This sequence joins TRBV18 and TRBJ1-2, with unresolved D. The V end was cut by 3 bases, the J end by 0 bases, with 14 bases between. CDR1 and CDR2 (germline): KGHSH, LQKENI. The CDR3 loop spans 16 amino acids. The CDR3 here is CASSPPEDTANYGYTF. The CDR3 coding sequence is TGTGCCAGCTCACCCCCAGAAGATACAGCTAACTATGGCTACACCTTC.

This clone has only one observation. The chain uses TRBV5-1 and TRBJ1-6; 12 bases line up with TRBD1. Unmatched junction bases numbered 4, after V lost 3 bases and J lost 6 bases. The CDR3 runs 16 residues. Germline V gives CDR1 SGHRS, CDR2 YFSETQ. CDR3 sequence: CASSSGTGGPNSPLHF. The CDR3 bases are TGCGCCAGCAGCTCTGGGACAGGGGGCCCTAATTCACCCCTCCACTTT.

The rearrangement joins TRBV6-4 to TRBJ2-1; D is unclear. CDR1 and CDR2 from the germline V gene are MRHNA and SNTAGT. The V gene lost 4 bases and the J gene lost 4 bases, with 8 bases spanning the gap. This CDR3 is built from 13 residues. Here the CDR3 reads CASSGGPYNEQFF. The CDR3 nucleotides are TGTGCCAGCAGTGGAGGCCCTTACAATGAGCAGTTCTTC.

J is TRBJ2-5 and V is TRBV19; 10 bases match TRBD1. The CDR3 has 14 amino acids. The J segment lost 3 bases and the V segment lost 6 bases, leaving 4 bases of the junction unmatched. Germline CDR1 LNHDA, CDR2 SQIVND (reference sequence). For the CDR3, the DNA is TGTGCCAGTAGCGGACAGGGGGGTAAAGAGACCCAGTACTTC. Protein product: CASSGQGGKETQYF.

The chain is built from TRBV18 and TRBJ1-1; no firm D call. V lost 3 bases and J 4 bases, leaving 12 bases between the germline ends. The CDR3 spans 14 residues. CDR1 and CDR2 from the germline V gene are KGHSH and LQKENI. In DNA, the CDR3 is TGTGCCAGCTCACCCCCATCGGAGGGCACTGAAGCTTTCTTT. This translates into CASSPPSEGTEAFF.

V and J are TRBV7-3 and TRBJ2-1; 13 bases agree with TRBD2. Germline CDR1 reads SGHTA; CDR2 reads FQGTGA. This CDR3 has 14 amino acids. Unmatched junction bases numbered 2, after V lost 5 bases and J lost 7 bases. CDR3 loop: CASSGLAGDNEQFF. As DNA, the CDR3 is TGTGCCAGCAGCGGACTAGCGGGAGATAATGAGCAGTTCTTC.

CDR3 loop: CASRNLNKDSWNTEAFF. The DNA for the CDR3 is TGTGCCAGCCGAAACTTGAACAAAGACAGTTGGAACACTGAAGCTTTCTTT. The chain combines TRBV18 with TRBJ1-1, with a weak D call TRBD1 (5 bases). V shed 8 bases and J shed 1 base, with 23 bases lying between them. In germline, CDR1 is KGHSH, CDR2 LQKENI. This CDR3 comprises 17 residues. The whole variable domain, remainder taken from reference TRBV18 and TRBJ1-1, is NAGVMQNPRHLVRRRGQEARLRCSPMKGHSHVYWYRQLPEEGLKFMVYLQKENIIDESGMPKERFSAEFPKEGPSILRIQQVVRGDSAAYFCASRNLNKDSWNTEAFFGQGTRLTVV.

This clone was picked up one time. The genes are TRBV5-6 and TRBJ1-2; no reliable D call. Trimming pared 5 bases from V and 5 bases from J, leaving 19 bases between. Germline CDR1 reads SGHDT; CDR2 reads YYEEEE. The CDR3 loop spans 15 amino acids. CDR3 coding DNA: TGTGCCAGCAGGATGGGTGCTACTTCGGAGTATGGCTACACCTTC. Translation: CASRMGATSEYGYTF.

Comments on this clone: At one end, the junction sequence differs from germline, possibly due to a read error. The V gene is TRBV5-6, the J gene TRBJ2-3; 14 bases agree with TRBD2. CDR1 is SGHDT, CDR2 YYEEEE, per germline. There are 14 residues in the CDR3. The CDR3: CASSLEGTSGSEHF. CDR3 coding DNA: TGTGCCAGCAGCTTGGAGGGGACTAGCGGGAGTGAGCATTTT.